The source of this TCR beta chain is a study of chemoradiotherapy in HPV16-positive cancers. Findings of the study overall: Functional assays defining HPV-specific T cells used only a couple of HPV16-positive patients.

Some clones are missing from TCRdb's copy, which holds only in-frame ones; the method was immunoSEQ multiplex PCR. Seen here are about 7,300 clones, around nine tenths observed once, and the top ten hold 14% to 15%. The CDR3 runs 13 residues. Per the germline V gene, CDR1 is MNHNY and CDR2 is SVGAGI (reference sequence). V was clipped by 6 bases and J by 4 bases, with 9 bases between them. This clone was seen only a few times. What it recognizes is unknown. The sample here was blood, taken from a patient who underwent chemoradiotherapy. The rearrangement uses TRBV6-6 and TRBJ2-2; D remains unclear. This TCR was sampled from a human donor with HPV-associated anogenital cancer. The CDR3 DNA is TGTGCCAGCAGCCTTACCTTCACCGGGGAGCTGTTTTTT. It encodes CASSLTFTGELFF.